This TCR beta chain appears in the sequencing data of a study of cytomegalovirus exposure and HLA in healthy donors. Study-wide points: In a later analysis, at a false discovery rate of 0.05, 16,951 TCR beta sequences matched HLA alleles. Being productive about 87% or about 30% of the time was typical of most TCR beta V segments in an earlier analysis.

Deletions cut 2 bases from V and 6 bases from J, with 14 bases between. Per germline, CDR1 MGHRA and CDR2 YSYEKL. This CDR3 contains 14 residues. PCR used 60 Vbeta primers and 13 Jbeta primers. Only in-frame clones appear in the TCRdb table, and some are missing; sequencing was by immunoSEQ multiplex PCR. This repertoire shows roughly 230,000 clones, 85% found once; its top ten account for roughly 0.24%. Regarding this clone: The antigen is undetermined.

The sample comprised PBMCs. The clonotype originates from a girl aged 2 to 9 in good health and CMV-seronegative. The rearrangement links TRBV4-1 to TRBJ2-7; D may be TRBD2 (6 bases). Written as DNA, the CDR3 is TGCGCCAGCAGCCAACTGGGGGGAGTCGGCGAGCAGTACTTC. This gives the protein CASSQLGGVGEQYF.